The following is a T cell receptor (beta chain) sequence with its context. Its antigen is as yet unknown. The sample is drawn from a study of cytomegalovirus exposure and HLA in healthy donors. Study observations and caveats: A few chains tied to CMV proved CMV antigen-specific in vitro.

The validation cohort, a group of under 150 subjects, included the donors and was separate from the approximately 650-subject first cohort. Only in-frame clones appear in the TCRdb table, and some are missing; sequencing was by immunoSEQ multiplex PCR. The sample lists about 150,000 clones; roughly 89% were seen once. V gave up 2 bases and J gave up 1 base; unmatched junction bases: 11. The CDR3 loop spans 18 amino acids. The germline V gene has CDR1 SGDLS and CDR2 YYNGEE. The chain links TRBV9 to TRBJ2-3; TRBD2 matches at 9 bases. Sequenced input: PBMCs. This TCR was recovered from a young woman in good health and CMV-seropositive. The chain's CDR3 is CASSVSLAGPEGTDTQYF. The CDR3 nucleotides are TGTGCCAGCAGCGTGTCCCTAGCGGGGCCCGAGGGCACAGATACGCAGTATTTT.